These T cell receptor beta chains were read from a single sample in a study of beta chain features in type 1 diabetes. Sequenced by immunoSEQ multiplex PCR; TCRdb stores in-frame clones only, minus some. The sample lists 400,000 to 600,000 clones, 30% seen once, with 0.05% to 0.065% in the top ten. The source material was naive CD4+ T cells from blood. These receptors all come from a young man in good health. The CDR3 runs from the conserved cysteine through the conserved F or W. D genes are given only for firm matches. Size is omitted from some rows. Given values are once, few, many or a class for expanded clones.

d_gene | abundance | j_gene | v_gene | CDR3aa | CDR3nt
. | . | TRBJ1-1 | TRBV18 | CASSRDENTEAFF | TGTGCCAGCTCCCGGGACGAGAACACTGAAGCTTTCTTT
. | . | TRBJ2-5 | TRBV11-3 | CASSLDITGTQYF | TGTGCCAGCAGCTTAGATATTACGGGTACCCAGTACTTC
. | . | TRBJ2-1 | TRBV19 | CASSIYGDTPGGQFF | TGTGCCAGTAGTATTTATGGGGACACTCCTGGGGGGCAGTTCTTC
TRBD1 | . | TRBJ2-7 | TRBV9 | CASSVERQGPTYEQYF | TGTGCCAGCAGCGTAGAACGACAGGGGCCTACCTACGAGCAGTACTTC
TRBD2 | few | TRBJ2-1 | TRBV29-1 | CSVGFGRALNEQFF | TGCAGCGTTGGGTTCGGGAGGGCCCTCAATGAGCAGTTCTTC
TRBD2 | . | TRBJ2-3 | TRBV18 | CASSPPSGSWNTQYF | TGTGCCAGCTCACCACCGAGCGGGAGTTGGAATACGCAGTATTTT
. | few | TRBJ2-7 | TRBV30 | CAWSGVAPGPYEQYF | TGTGCCTGGAGTGGTGTTGCCCCTGGGCCCTACGAGCAGTACTTC
. | . | TRBJ2-5 | TRBV6-5 | CASSPSTGKATQYF | TGTGCCAGCAGTCCATCGACTGGGAAAGCGACCCAGTACTTC
TRBD2 | . | TRBJ2-2 | TRBV4-1 | CASSRGLAGVGTGELFF | TGCGCCAGCAGCCGAGGACTAGCGGGAGTTGGCACCGGGGAGCTGTTTTTT
. | . | TRBJ2-1 | TRBV4-3 | CASSQDQSEPNEQFF | TGCGCCAGCAGCCAAGATCAATCGGAGCCCAATGAGCAGTTCTTC
. | few | TRBJ2-7 | TRBV19 | CASSKAPGHYEQYF | TGTGCCAGTAGTAAAGCTCCAGGTCACTACGAGCAGTACTTC
. | few | TRBJ2-3 | TRBV7-2 | CASSLDSTSTDTQYF | TGTGCCAGCAGCTTGGACAGCACTAGCACAGATACGCAGTATTTT
TRBD1 | . | TRBJ2-7 | TRBV6-5 | CASSRDSAYEQYF | TGTGCCAGCAGCCGGGACAGCGCCTACGAGCAGTACTTC
. | . | TRBJ2-1 | TRBV15 | CATSRAGSQQFF | TGTGCCACCAGCAGAGCGGGATCCCAGCAGTTCTTC